The present TCR beta chain was sequenced within a study of Ad26.COV2.S vaccination and SARS-CoV-2 variants. Turning to the study itself: The donor participated in the COV1001 trial, in its Ad26.COV2.S arm. Recipients of Ad26.COV2.S got it intramuscularly, once or twice 56 days apart.

Method: immunoSEQ multiplex PCR; TCRdb's copy keeps in-frame clones and lacks some. Altogether around 450,000 clones are present, around 90% being singletons, with the ten largest covering about 4.5%. The CDR3 totals 15 residues. V shed 7 bases and J 1 base; nucleotides not matched to a gene: 5. Germline CDR1 SEHNR, CDR2 FQNEAQ (reference sequence). Treatment: about 20 received Ad26.COV2.S at low or high dose, single or two shots; 5 received placebo; per-sample allocation not given. It was on day 63 after the first vaccine or placebo injection that samples were taken. Overall study results and limits: Responses of T cells in total may have been underestimated by the TCR breadth and depth analyses. Substantial breadth was reported for post-vaccination spike-specific CD8+ and CD4+ T cells.

Points on this clone: Its target is unknown.

The V gene is TRBV7-9, the J gene TRBJ2-2, with TRBD1 matching 8 bases. The sequence was obtained from a person between 18 and 59 years old who received the Ad26.COV2.S COVID-19 vaccine or a placebo. This material consisted of peripheral blood, taken in a trial of Ad26.COV2.S vaccine versus placebo. The DNA of the CDR3 is TGTGCCAGCATCTCCGGGACAGGGAACACCGGGGAGCTGTTTTTT. This encodes CASISGTGNTGELFF.